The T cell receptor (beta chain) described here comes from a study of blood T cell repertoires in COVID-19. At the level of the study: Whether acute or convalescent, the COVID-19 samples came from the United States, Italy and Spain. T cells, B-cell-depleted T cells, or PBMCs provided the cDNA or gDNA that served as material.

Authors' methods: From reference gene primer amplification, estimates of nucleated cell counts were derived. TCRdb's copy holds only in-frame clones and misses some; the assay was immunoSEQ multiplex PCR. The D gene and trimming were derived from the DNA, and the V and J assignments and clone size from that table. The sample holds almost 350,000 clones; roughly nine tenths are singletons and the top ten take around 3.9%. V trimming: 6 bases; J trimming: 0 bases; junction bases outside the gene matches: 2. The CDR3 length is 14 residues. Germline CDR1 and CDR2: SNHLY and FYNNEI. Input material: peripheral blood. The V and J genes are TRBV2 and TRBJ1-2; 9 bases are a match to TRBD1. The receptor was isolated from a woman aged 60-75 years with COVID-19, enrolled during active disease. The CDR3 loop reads CASSRDRANYGYTF. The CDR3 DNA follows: TGTGCCAGCAGCCGGGACAGGGCTAACTATGGCTACACCTTC. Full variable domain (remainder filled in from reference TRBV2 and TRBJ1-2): EPEVTQTPSHQVTQMGQEVILRCVPISNHLYFYWYRQILGQKVEFLVSFYNNEISEKSEIFDDQFSVERPDGSNFTLKIRSTKLEDSAMYFCASSRDRANYGYTFGSGTRLTVV.